In its sample, the clone carrying this T cell receptor (beta chain) was seen once. The V end was cut by 4 bases, the J end by 0 bases, with 12 bases between. Germline loops: CDR1 LGHDT, CDR2 YNNKEL (reference sequence). The CDR3 is 15 residues long. Measured with immunoSEQ multiplex PCR; TCRdb has only the in-frame clones, and not every one. Here the sample spans roughly 88,000 clones, about 85% being singletons. These data originate in a study of control samples from healthy donors and cancer patients. The receptor was isolated from a man aged 25 to 45 in good health. The chain couples TRBV3-1 (or the pseudogene TRBV3-2) to TRBJ1-2; D may be TRBD1 (5 bases). The sequencing sample was made of blood. The CDR3 nucleotides read TGTGCCAGCAGCCCTTTCCGACAGACTAACTATGGCTACACCTTC. Its translation: CASSPFRQTNYGYTF.